This T cell receptor (beta chain) was captured in a study of T cells in Graves' hyperthyroidism and ophthalmopathy. About the research overall: It was at initial diagnosis, before any treatment, that peripheral blood was collected. Points from the study as a whole: Appearing also in blood were most of the thyroid clonotypes expanded above 0.001. Ophthalmopathy stood apart from stable hyperthyroidism in a 13 V-J model.

The CDR3 totals 18 residues. V shed 3 bases and J 10 bases; nucleotides not matched to a gene: 14. Germline V lookup: CDR1 MNHEY, CDR2 SVGEGT. Amplification of TCR beta CDR3 regions was performed using RNA transcripts as template. First-round RT-PCR with HTBI primers amplified the TCR CDR3 region. TCRdb fed the multiplex PCR reads into MiXCR, producing one record per CDR3 protein. The table records 370,000 or so distinct CDR3 sequences, around a quarter of them present only once. Thyroid ultrasound, orbital computed tomography, clinical symptoms, and serum thyroxine and TRAb underpinned diagnoses. Turning to this clonotype: The antigen is unknown.

This chain connects TRBV6-2 or TRBV6-3 to TRBJ2-1, with 14 bases fitting TRBD2. This sequence originates from a man aged 50-59 years with Graves' hyperthyroidism. Material for sequencing was blood. As DNA, the CDR3 is TGTGCCAGCAGTTATCTTCACTCCAGGACTAGCGGGAGGTACGAGCAGTTCTTC. It translates to CASSYLHSRTSGRYEQFF.